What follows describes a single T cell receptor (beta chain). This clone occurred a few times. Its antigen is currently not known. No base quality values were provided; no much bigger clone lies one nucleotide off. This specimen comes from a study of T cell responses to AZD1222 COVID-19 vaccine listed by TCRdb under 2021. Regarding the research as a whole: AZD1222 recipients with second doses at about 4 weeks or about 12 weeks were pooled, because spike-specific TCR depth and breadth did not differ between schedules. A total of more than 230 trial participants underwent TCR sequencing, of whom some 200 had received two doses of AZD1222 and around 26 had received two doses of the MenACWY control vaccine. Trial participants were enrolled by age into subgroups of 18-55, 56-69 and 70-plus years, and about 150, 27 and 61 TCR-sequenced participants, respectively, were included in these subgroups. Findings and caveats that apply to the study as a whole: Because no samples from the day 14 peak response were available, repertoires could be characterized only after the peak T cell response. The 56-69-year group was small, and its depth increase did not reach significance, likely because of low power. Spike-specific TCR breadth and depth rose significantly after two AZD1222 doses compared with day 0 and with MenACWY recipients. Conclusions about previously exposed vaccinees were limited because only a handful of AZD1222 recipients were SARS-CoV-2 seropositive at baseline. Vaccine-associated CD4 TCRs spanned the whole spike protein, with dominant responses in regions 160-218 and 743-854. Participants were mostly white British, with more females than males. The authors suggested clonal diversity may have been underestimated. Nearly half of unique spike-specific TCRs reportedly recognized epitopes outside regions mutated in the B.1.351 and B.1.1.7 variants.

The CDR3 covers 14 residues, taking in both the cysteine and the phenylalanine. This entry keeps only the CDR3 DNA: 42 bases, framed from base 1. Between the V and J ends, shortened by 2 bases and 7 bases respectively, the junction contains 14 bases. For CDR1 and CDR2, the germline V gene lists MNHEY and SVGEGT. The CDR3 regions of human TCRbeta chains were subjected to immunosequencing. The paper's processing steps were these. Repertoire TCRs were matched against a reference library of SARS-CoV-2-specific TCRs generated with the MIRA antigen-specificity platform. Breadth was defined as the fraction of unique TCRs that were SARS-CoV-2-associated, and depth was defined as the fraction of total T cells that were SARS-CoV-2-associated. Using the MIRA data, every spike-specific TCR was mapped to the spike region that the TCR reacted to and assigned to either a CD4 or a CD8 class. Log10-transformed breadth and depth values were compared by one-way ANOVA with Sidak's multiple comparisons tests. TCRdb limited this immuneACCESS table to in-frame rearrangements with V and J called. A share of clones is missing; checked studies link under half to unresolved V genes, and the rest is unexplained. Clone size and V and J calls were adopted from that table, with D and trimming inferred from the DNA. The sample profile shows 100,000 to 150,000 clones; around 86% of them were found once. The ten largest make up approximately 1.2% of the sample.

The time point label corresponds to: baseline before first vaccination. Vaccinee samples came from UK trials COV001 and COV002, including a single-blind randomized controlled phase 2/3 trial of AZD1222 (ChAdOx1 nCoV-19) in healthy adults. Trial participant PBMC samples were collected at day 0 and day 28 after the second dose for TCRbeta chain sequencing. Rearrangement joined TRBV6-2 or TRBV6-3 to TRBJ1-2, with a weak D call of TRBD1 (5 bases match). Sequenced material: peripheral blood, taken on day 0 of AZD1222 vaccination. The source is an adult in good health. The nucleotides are TGTGCCAGCAGTTACACCACCCGGGGCAGTGGCTACACCTTC. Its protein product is CASSYTTRGSGYTF.